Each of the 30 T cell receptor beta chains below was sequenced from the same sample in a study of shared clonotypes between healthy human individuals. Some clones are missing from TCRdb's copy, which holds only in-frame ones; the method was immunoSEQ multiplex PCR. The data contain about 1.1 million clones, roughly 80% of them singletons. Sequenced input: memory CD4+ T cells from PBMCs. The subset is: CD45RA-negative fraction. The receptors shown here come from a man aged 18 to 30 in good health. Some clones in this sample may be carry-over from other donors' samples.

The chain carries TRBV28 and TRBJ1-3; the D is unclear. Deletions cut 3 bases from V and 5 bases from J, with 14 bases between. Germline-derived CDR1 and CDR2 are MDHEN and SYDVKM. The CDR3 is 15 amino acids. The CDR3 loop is CASSFAGAPRNTIYF. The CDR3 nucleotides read TGTGCCAGCAGTTTTGCAGGTGCCCCCAGAAACACCATATATTTT.

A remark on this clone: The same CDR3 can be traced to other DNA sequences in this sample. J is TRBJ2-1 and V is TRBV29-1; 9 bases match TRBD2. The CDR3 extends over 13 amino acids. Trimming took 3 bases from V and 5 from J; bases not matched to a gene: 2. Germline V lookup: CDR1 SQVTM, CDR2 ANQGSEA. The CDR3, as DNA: TGCAGCGTTGATAGCGGGAGCGACAATGAGCAGTTCTTC. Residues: CSVDSGSDNEQFF.

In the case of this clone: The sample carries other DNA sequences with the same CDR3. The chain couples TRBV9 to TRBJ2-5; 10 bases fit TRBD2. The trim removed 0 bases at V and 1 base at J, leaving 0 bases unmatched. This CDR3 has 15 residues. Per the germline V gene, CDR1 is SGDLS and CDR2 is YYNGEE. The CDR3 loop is CASSVGTSGQETQYF. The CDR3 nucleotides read TGTGCCAGCAGCGTAGGGACTAGCGGCCAAGAGACCCAGTACTTC.

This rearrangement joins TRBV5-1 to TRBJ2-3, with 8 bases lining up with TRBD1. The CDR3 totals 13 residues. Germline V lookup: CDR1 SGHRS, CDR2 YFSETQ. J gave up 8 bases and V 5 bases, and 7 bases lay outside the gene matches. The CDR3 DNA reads TGCGCCAGCAGGACAGGAGACAGGGGTACGCAGTATTTT. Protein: CASRTGDRGTQYF.

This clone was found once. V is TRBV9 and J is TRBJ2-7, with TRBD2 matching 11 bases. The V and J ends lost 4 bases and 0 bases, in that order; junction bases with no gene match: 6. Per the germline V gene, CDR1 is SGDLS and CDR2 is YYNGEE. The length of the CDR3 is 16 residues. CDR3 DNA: TGTGCCAGCAGCCCCATAGCGGGAGGGAGCTCCTACGAGCAGTACTTC. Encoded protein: CASSPIAGGSSYEQYF.

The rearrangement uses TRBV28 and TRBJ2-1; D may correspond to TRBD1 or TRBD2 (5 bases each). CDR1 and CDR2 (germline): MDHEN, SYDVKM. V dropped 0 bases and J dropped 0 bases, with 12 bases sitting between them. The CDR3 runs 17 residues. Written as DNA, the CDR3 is TGTGCCAGCAGTTTATGGGAACCAGGGAGCTCCTACAATGAGCAGTTCTTC. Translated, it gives CASSLWEPGSSYNEQFF.

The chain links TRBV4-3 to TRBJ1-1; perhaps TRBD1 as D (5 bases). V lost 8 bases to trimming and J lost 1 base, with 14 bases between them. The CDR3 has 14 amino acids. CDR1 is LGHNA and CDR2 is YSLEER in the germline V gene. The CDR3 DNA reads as TGCGCCAGCTCCAACGCGGGGGAGAACACTGAAGCTTTCTTT. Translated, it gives CASSNAGENTEAFF.

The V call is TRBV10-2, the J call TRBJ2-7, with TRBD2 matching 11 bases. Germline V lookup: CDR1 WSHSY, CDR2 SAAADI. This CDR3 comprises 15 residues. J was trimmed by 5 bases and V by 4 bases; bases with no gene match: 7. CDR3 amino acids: CASSATSGSLNEQYF. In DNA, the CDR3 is TGCGCCAGCAGTGCAACTAGCGGGAGTCTGAACGAGCAGTACTTC.

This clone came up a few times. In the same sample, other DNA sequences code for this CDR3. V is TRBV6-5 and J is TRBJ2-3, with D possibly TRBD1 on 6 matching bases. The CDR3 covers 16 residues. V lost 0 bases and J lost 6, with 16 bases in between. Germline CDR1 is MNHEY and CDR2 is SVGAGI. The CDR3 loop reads CASSYSIVGGRDTQYF. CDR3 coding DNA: TGTGCCAGCAGTTACTCGATAGTAGGGGGAAGGGATACGCAGTATTTT.

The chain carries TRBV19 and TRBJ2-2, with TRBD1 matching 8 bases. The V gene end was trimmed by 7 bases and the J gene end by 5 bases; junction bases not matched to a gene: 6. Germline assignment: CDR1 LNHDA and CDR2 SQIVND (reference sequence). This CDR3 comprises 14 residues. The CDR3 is CASNDRGGTGELFF. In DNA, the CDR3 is TGTGCCAGTAACGACAGGGGAGGAACCGGGGAGCTGTTTTTT.

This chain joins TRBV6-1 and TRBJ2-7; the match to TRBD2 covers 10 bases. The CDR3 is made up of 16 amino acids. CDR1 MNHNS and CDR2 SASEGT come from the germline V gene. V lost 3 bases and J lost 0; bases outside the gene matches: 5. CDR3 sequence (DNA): TGTGCCAGCAGTGATGTAGCGGGAGGACTCTCCTACGAGCAGTACTTC. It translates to CASSDVAGGLSYEQYF.

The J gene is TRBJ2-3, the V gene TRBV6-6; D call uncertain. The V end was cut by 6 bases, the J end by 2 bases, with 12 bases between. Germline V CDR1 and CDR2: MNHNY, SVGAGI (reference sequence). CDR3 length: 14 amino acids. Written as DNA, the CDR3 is TGTGCCAGCAGCTCGACTCCCCTCACAGATACGCAGTATTTT. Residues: CASSSTPLTDTQYF.

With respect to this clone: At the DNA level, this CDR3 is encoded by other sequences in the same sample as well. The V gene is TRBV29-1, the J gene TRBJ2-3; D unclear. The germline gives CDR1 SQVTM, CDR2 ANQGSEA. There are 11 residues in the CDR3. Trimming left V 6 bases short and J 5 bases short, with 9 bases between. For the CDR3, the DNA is TGCAGCGTCGGTATAGGAGATACGCAGTATTTT. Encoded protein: CSVGIGDTQYF.

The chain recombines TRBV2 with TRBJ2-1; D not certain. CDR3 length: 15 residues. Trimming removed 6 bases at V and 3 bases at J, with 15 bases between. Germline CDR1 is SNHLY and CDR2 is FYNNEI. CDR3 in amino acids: CASSYDAPHYNEQFF. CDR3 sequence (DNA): TGTGCCAGCAGCTACGACGCCCCACACTACAATGAGCAGTTCTTC.

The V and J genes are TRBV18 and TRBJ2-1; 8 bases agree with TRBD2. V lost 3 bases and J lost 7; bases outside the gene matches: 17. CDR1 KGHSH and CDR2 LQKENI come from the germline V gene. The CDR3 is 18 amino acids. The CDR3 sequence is CASSPLRSGRGSWNEQFF. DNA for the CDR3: TGTGCCAGCTCACCCCTGAGGAGCGGGAGAGGGTCATGGAATGAGCAGTTCTTC.

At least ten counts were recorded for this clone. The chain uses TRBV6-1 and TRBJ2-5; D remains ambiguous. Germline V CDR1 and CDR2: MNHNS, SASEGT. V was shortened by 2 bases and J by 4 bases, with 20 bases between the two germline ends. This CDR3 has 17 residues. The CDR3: CASSENSGWILRETQYF. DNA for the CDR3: TGTGCCAGCAGTGAAAATTCGGGCTGGATACTGAGAGAGACCCAGTACTTC.

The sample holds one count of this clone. The CDR3 nucleotides read TGTGCCAGCAGTGATACGGAGGAGATGCCAGATACGCAGTATTTT. Protein: CASSDTEEMPDTQYF. The chain links TRBV25-1 to TRBJ2-3; D possibly corresponds to TRBD2 (5 bases). Germline lookup yields CDR1 MGHDK and CDR2 SYGVNS. V gave up 3 bases and J gave up 4 bases, with 14 bases separating them. The CDR3 is 15 amino acids.

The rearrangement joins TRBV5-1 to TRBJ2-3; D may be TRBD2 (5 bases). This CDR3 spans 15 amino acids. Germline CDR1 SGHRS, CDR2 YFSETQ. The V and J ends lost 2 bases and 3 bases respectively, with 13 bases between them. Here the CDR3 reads CASSFLAPGTDTQYF. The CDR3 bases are TGCGCCAGCAGCTTTTTAGCTCCGGGAACAGATACGCAGTATTTT.

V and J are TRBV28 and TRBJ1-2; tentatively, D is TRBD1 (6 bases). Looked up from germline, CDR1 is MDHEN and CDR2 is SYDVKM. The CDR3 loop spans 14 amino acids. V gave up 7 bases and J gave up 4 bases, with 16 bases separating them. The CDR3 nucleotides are TGTGCCAGCAATGTGGGGGGCGAGGGCTATGGCTACACCTTC. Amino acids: CASNVGGEGYGYTF.

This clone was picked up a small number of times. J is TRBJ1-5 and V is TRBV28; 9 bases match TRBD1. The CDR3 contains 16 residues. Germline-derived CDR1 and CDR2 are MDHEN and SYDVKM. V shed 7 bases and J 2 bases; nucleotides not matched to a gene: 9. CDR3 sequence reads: CASNAPRTGGNQPQHF. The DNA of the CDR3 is TGTGCCAGCAACGCTCCCCGGACAGGGGGCAATCAGCCCCAGCATTTT.

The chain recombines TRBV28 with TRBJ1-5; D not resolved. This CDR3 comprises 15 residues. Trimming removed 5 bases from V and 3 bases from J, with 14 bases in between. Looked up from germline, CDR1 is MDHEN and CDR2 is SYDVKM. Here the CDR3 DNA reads TGTGCCAGCAGTCCCGTCGGTACTTTCAATCAGCCCCAGCATTTT. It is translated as CASSPVGTFNQPQHF.

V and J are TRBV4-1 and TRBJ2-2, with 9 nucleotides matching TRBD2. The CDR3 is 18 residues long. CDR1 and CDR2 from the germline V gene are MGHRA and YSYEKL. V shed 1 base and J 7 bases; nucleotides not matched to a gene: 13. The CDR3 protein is CASSQGGGREGGGGELFF. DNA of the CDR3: TGCGCCAGCAGCCAAGGAGGAGGGCGGGAGGGCGGCGGCGGGGAGCTGTTTTTT.

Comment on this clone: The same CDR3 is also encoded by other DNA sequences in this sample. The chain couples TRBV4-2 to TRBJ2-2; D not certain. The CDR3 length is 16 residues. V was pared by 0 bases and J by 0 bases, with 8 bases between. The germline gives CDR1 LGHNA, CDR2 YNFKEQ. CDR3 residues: CASSQDTTANTGELFF. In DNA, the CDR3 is TGTGCCAGCAGCCAAGATACGACCGCGAACACCGGGGAGCTGTTTTTT.

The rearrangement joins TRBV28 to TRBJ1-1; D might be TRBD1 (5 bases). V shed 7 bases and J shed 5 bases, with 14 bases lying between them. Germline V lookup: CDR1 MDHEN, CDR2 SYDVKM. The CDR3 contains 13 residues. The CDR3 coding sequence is TGTGCCAGCATACCCGGAGGGACGACTGAAGCTTTCTTT. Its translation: CASIPGGTTEAFF.

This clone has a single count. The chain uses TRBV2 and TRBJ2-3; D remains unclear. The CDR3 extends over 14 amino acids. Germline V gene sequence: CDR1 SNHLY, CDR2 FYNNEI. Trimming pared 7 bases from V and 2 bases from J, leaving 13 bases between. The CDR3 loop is CASTLGGHTDTQYF. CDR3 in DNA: TGTGCCAGCACACTGGGTGGGCACACAGATACGCAGTATTTT. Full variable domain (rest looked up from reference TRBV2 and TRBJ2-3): EPEVTQTPSHQVTQMGQEVILRCVPISNHLYFYWYRQILGQKVEFLVSFYNNEISEKSEIFDDQFSVERPDGSNFTLKIRSTKLEDSAMYFCASTLGGHTDTQYFGPGTRLTVL.

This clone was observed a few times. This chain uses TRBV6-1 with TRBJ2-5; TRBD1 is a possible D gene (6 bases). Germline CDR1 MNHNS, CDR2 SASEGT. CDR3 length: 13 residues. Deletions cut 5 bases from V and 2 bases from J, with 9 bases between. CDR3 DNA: TGTGCCAGCAGTTTCAGGGGACAAGAGACCCAGTACTTC. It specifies CASSFRGQETQYF.

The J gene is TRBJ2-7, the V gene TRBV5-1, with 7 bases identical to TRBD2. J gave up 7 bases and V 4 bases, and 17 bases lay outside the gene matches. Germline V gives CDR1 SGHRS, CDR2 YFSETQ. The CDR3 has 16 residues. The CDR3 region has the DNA TGCGCCAGCAGCACCCTCCCGGGAGGATCCCTAGGGGAGCAGTACTTC. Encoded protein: CASSTLPGGSLGEQYF.

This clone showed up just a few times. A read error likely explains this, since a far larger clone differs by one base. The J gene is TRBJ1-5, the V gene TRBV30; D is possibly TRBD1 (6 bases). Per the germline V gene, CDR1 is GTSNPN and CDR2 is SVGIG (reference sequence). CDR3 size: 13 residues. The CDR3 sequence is CAWSRGNGQPRHF. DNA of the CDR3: TGTGCCTGGAGTAGGGGGAACGGGCAGCCCCGGCATTTT.

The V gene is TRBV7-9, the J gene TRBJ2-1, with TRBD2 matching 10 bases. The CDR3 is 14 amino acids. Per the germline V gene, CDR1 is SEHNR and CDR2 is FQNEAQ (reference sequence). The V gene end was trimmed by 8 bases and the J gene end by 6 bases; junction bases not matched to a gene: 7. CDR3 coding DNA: TGTGCCAGCGCCCTAGCGGGAGATCCCAATGAGCAGTTCTTC. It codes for CASALAGDPNEQFF.

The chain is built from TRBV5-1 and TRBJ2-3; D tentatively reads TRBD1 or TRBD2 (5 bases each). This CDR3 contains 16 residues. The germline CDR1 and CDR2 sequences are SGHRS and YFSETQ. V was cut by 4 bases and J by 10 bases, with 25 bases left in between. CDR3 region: CASSPTVTLNGDAQYF. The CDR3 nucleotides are TGCGCCAGCAGCCCTACTGTCACCCTCAACGGGGACGCGCAGTATTTT.